This T cell receptor (beta chain) was captured by sequencing in a study of technical replicates of blood from a few donors. The CDR3 is made up of 13 amino acids. V lost 2 bases to trimming and J lost 8 bases, with 12 bases between them. Germline loops: CDR1 SGHDN, CDR2 FVKESK. Sequencing used immunoSEQ multiplex PCR; TCRdb keeps in-frame clones, though not all of them. This sample yields approximately 87,000 clones, of which around 95% are seen a single time; approximately 0.36% belongs to the top ten. The clonotype was recovered from a human donor in good health. What was sequenced was T cells isolated from PBMCs. V is TRBV14 and J is TRBJ1-1; D might be TRBD1 (6 bases). As DNA, the CDR3 is TGTGCCAGCAGCCAATATACCGGGACAGAAGCTTTCTTT. Translation: CASSQYTGTEAFF.